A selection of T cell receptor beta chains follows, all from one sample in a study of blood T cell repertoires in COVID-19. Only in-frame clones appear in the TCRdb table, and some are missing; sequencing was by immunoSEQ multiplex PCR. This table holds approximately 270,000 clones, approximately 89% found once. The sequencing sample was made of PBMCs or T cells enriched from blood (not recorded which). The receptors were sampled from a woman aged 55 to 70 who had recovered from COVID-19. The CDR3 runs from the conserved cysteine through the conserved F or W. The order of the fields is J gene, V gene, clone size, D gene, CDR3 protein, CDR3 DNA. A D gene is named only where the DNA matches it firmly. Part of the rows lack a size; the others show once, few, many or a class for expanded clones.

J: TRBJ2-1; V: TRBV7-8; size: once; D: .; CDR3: CASSPRPGDNEQFF; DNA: TGTGCCAGCAGCCCCCGCCCCGGAGACAATGAGCAGTTCTTC
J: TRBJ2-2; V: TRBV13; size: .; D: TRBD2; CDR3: CASRPESGGATGELFF; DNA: TGTGCCAGCAGACCCGAAAGCGGGGGGGCCACCGGGGAGCTGTTTTTT
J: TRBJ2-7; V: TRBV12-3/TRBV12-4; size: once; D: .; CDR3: CASSLVLGVEQYF; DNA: TGTGCCAGCAGTTTAGTCTTAGGGGTCGAGCAGTACTTC
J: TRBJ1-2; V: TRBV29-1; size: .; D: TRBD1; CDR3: CSVETGWDYTF; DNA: TGCAGCGTTGAGACAGGGTGGGACTACACCTTC
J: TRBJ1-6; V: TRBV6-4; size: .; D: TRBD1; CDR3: CASSYRGLGSPLHF; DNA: TGTGCCAGCAGCTACAGGGGGCTAGGATCACCCCTCCACTTT
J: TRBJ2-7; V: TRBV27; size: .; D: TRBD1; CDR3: CASSQEGQGTYEQYF; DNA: TGTGCCAGCAGTCAAGAAGGACAGGGGACCTACGAGCAGTACTTC
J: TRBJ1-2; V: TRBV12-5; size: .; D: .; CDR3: CASGNQGAFGYTF; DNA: TGTGCTAGTGGTAACCAAGGAGCGTTTGGCTACACCTTC
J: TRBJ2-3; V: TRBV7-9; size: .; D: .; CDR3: CASRGAFGVADTQYF; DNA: TGTGCCAGCAGAGGGGCCTTTGGAGTTGCAGATACGCAGTATTTT
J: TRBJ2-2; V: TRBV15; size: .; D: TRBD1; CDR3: CATSSRQGARELFF; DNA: TGTGCCACCAGCAGCCGACAGGGAGCAAGGGAGCTGTTTTTT
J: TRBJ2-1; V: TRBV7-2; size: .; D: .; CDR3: CASRSGMTYNEQFF; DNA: TGTGCCAGCCGAAGCGGCATGACTTACAATGAGCAGTTCTTC
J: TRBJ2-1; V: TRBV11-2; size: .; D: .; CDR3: CASSWGGPYNEQFF; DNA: TGTGCCAGCAGCTGGGGAGGCCCTTACAATGAGCAGTTCTTC
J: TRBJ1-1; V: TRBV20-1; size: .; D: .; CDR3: CSEGGNTEAFF; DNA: TGCAGTGAAGGGGGTAACACTGAAGCTTTCTTT
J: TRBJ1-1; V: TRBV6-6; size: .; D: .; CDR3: CASRINPGHNTEAFF; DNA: TGTGCCAGCAGAATAAACCCGGGACACAACACTGAAGCTTTCTTT
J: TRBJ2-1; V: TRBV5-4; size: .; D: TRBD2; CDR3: CASSLGTSSFDEQFF; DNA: TGTGCCAGCAGCTTAGGGACTAGCTCTTTCGATGAGCAGTTCTTC
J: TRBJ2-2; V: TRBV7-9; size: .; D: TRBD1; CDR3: CASSLGDRNTGELFF; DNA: TGTGCCAGCAGCTTAGGGGACAGGAACACCGGGGAGCTGTTTTTT
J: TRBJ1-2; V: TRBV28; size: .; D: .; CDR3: CASSFDSNGYTF; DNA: TGTGCCAGCAGTTTCGACAGTAATGGCTACACCTTC
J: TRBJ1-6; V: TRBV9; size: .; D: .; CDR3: CASSVEGSSPLHF; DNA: TGTGCCAGCAGCGTAGAGGGGTCGTCACCCCTCCACTTT